One sample yielded the 22 T cell receptor beta chains listed below, sequenced in a study of response to subunit inactivated influenza vaccine. From the RT-PCR reads, TCRdb called clonotypes with MiXCR, one entry per CDR3 protein. The sample gives around 750,000 distinct CDR3 sequences, around 20% of which show up once; roughly 10% is in the top ten. This specimen consisted of PBMCs from blood, obtained approximately 5 days after vaccination. The source of these receptors is a man aged 45-65 years who received an inactivated influenza vaccine.

The count of this clonotype is one. This chain connects TRBV11-2 to TRBJ2-7; 9 bases agree with TRBD2. There are 16 residues in the CDR3. Germline CDR1 SGHAT, CDR2 FQNNGV. The J segment lost 3 bases and the V segment lost 6 bases, leaving 12 bases of the junction unmatched. The CDR3 sequence: CASSSGGRGQFYEQYF. The CDR3 region has the DNA TGTGCCAGCAGTTCTGGCGGGAGGGGACAGTTCTACGAGCAGTACTTC.

This clonotype was seen a few times. This chain connects TRBV15 to TRBJ1-4; D is unresolved. The CDR3 covers 15 residues. Trimming left V 3 bases short and J 4 bases short, with 12 bases between. Germline loops: CDR1 LNHNV, CDR2 YYDKDF (reference sequence). CDR3 DNA: TGTGCCACCAGCAGCCCACCCTTGGGTAATGAAAAACTGTTTTTT. Protein sequence: CATSSPPLGNEKLFF. Combining the CDR3 with reference TRBV15 and TRBJ1-4 gives the whole variable domain DAMVIQNPRYQVTQFGKPVTLSCSQTLNHNVMYWYQQKSSQAPKLLFHYYDKDFNNEADTPDNFQSRRPNTSFCFLDIRSPGLGDTAMYLCATSSPPLGNEKLFFGSGTQLSVL.

The rearrangement links TRBV7-2 to TRBJ2-1; no firm D call. The CDR3 is 11 amino acids. Germline V gene lookup returns CDR1 SGHTA and CDR2 FQGNSA. V dropped 5 bases and J dropped 9 bases, with 8 bases sitting between them. The CDR3 nucleotides read TGTGCCAGCAGCCCCAGTGCTGAGCAGTTCTTC. This translates into CASSPSAEQFF.

At least ten counts were recorded for this clonotype. The chain recombines TRBV12-3 or TRBV12-4 with TRBJ2-6; weak D call: TRBD1 (6 bases). V shed 6 bases and J shed 2 bases, with 11 bases lying between them. The CDR3 length is 15 residues. The CDR3 loop reads CASSKQGTGANVLTF. The DNA for the CDR3 is TGTGCCAGCAGCAAACAGGGTACTGGGGCCAACGTCCTGACTTTC.

This clonotype showed up just a few times. The chain links TRBV15 to TRBJ1-2; D might be TRBD1 (5 bases). Germline V gene data show CDR1 as LNHNV and CDR2 as YYDKDF (reference sequence). Trimming removed 0 bases from V and 8 bases from J, with 19 bases in between. The CDR3 extends over 16 amino acids. This CDR3 is CATSRDRPGRAWGYTF. In DNA form, the CDR3 reads TGTGCCACCAGCAGAGATCGTCCAGGGAGAGCGTGGGGCTACACCTTC.

Only a few counts were recorded for this clonotype. The rearrangement uses TRBV5-5 and TRBJ2-7; D might be TRBD1 or TRBD2, each matching 5 bases. This CDR3 spans 13 amino acids. Germline assignment: CDR1 SGHKS and CDR2 YYEKEE (reference sequence). V was trimmed by 6 bases and J by 5 bases, leaving 15 bases between them. Written as DNA, the CDR3 is TGTGCCAGCACAGGGAGTGGAAGAGACGAGCAGTACTTC. This codes for CASTGSGRDEQYF.

The chain couples TRBV20-1 to TRBJ2-3; no clear D gene. V was clipped by 5 bases and J by 1 base, with 7 bases between them. Per the germline V gene, CDR1 is DFQATT and CDR2 is SNEGSKA (reference sequence). The CDR3 runs to 12 residues. The CDR3 sequence: CSAEAGTDTQYF. In DNA form, the CDR3 reads TGCAGTGCTGAGGCAGGCACAGATACGCAGTATTTT.

Regarding this clonotype: Here the CDR3 omits its conserved ending phenylalanine or tryptophan, so a read error is the likely source. The CDR3 spells CGGRENTGELFL. The DNA of the CDR3 is TGCGGTGGTCGGGAGAACACCGGGGAGCTGTTTCTT. The genes are TRBV29-1 and TRBJ2-2; maybe TRBD2 (5 bases). CDR1 SQVTM and CDR2 ANQGSEA come from the germline V gene. CDR3 length: 12 amino acids.

CDR3 protein: CASSLGPDNYEQYF. The CDR3 DNA sequence: TGCGCCAGCAGCTTGGGGCCAGATAACTACGAGCAGTACTTC. The chain joins TRBV5-1 to TRBJ2-7; D gene unclear. V was clipped by 0 bases and J by 3 bases, with 10 bases between them. The CDR3 has 14 residues. In germline, CDR1 is SGHRS, CDR2 YFSETQ.

Here the CDR3 reads CSASSRDTEAFF. The CDR3 DNA follows: TGCAGTGCCAGTTCTAGGGACACTGAAGCTTTCTTT. The chain employs TRBV20-1 and TRBJ1-1; D not resolved. The CDR3 spans 12 residues. Germline assignment: CDR1 DFQATT and CDR2 SNEGSKA (reference sequence). V was trimmed by 6 bases and J by 3 bases, leaving 11 bases between them.

The sample holds a few counts of this clonotype. The genes are TRBV4-2 and TRBJ2-3; perhaps D is TRBD1 or TRBD2 (5 bases each). The CDR3 loop spans 16 amino acids. CDR1 and CDR2 (germline): LGHNA, YNFKEQ. Trimming cost V 4 bases and J 4 bases, with 18 bases left between them. The CDR3 region has the DNA TGTGCCAGCAGCCTAGATCCGGGGCCTAAGGCAGATACGCAGTATTTT. Its protein is CASSLDPGPKADTQYF.

This clonotype came up many times. CDR3 sequence: CASSLVGTGNTGELFF. The CDR3 nucleotides are TGTGCCAGCAGCTTAGTCGGGACAGGAAACACCGGGGAGCTGTTTTTT. This sequence joins TRBV7-2 and TRBJ2-2; 8 bases match TRBD1. V lost 1 base to trimming and J lost 2 bases; unmatched junction nucleotides: 3. There are 16 residues in the CDR3. Germline CDR1 reads SGHTA; CDR2 reads FQGNSA.

This clonotype appeared once. This chain connects TRBV10-3 to TRBJ1-1, with D unclear. This CDR3 spans 13 amino acids. Germline V gives CDR1 ENHRY, CDR2 SYGVKD. Trimming left V 0 bases short and J 8 bases short, with 10 bases between. The CDR3 DNA sequence: TGTGCCATCAGTGAGTCGACGTCCTTGGAAGCTTTCTTT. Translated, it gives CAISESTSLEAFF.

This clonotype was seen more than once but under ten times. This chain uses TRBV29-1 with TRBJ2-1; 8 bases are shared with TRBD2. CDR1 and CDR2 (germline): SQVTM, ANQGSEA. This CDR3 region has 13 residues. J was trimmed by 8 bases and V by 6 bases; bases with no gene match: 9. CDR3 amino acids: CSVGGGRDYEQFF. CDR3 sequence (DNA): TGCAGCGTCGGCGGGGGGCGCGATTATGAGCAGTTCTTC.

The chain carries TRBV28 and TRBJ2-6; D not certain. This CDR3 is built from 20 residues. Germline CDR1 MDHEN, CDR2 SYDVKM. Trimming left V 3 bases short and J 0 bases short, with 21 bases between. The CDR3 here is CASSFYSRQLISSGANVLTF. CDR3 nucleotides: TGTGCCAGCAGTTTTTATTCCAGGCAGTTGATTAGCTCTGGGGCCAACGTCCTGACTTTC.

DNA for the CDR3: TGCAGTGCGCCACCGACTAGCGGGAGGGTCAGCTCCTACAATGAGCAGTTCTTC. Encoded protein: CSAPPTSGRVSSYNEQFF. The chain recombines TRBV20-1 with TRBJ2-1; 14 bases match TRBD2. With 6 bases clipped from V and 0 bases from J, the junction kept 10 bases outside the gene matches. This CDR3 comprises 18 residues. Germline CDR1 and CDR2: DFQATT and SNEGSKA (reference sequence).

V usage is TRBV7-9 and J usage is TRBJ2-1; unclear D gene. Germline lookup yields CDR1 SEHNR and CDR2 FQNEAQ (reference sequence). This CDR3 contains 15 residues. Trimming removed 2 bases at V and 5 bases at J, with 13 bases between. CDR3 in DNA: TGTGCCAGCAGCTTACCGACGTTAATTAACAATGAGCAGTTCTTC. Protein sequence: CASSLPTLINNEQFF.

J is TRBJ2-2 and V is TRBV4-2, with D hard to call. The germline V and J ends were trimmed by 0 bases and 1 base, with 12 bases remaining between them. The length of the CDR3 is 17 residues. Germline values: CDR1 LGHNA, CDR2 YNFKEQ. The CDR3 protein is CASSQDTWVLNTGELFF. The CDR3, as DNA: TGTGCCAGCAGCCAAGATACCTGGGTCCTGAACACCGGGGAGCTGTTTTTT.

The V gene is TRBV27, the J gene TRBJ2-1; no clear D. CDR3 size: 13 residues. The V gene's germline CDR1 is MNHEY and CDR2 SMNVEV (reference sequence). V lost 8 bases and J lost 3, with 11 bases in between. CDR3 protein: CASSNQVYNEQFF. DNA of the CDR3: TGTGCCAGCTCGAACCAGGTCTACAATGAGCAGTTCTTC.

The table lists this clonotype with a few counts. V and J are TRBV12-3 or TRBV12-4 and TRBJ2-5; a weak D match, TRBD2 (6 bases). Trimming took 8 bases from V and 5 from J, leaving 18 bases between them. This CDR3 spans 14 amino acids. The CDR3 nucleotides are TGTGCCAGCCGAATCATAGCGGTTCCGGAGACCCAGTACTTC. Its translation is CASRIIAVPETQYF.

This clonotype was counted only a few times. This rearrangement joins TRBV28 to TRBJ1-1, with D hard to call. This CDR3 comprises 12 residues. Deletions cut 1 base from V and 7 bases from J, with 7 bases between. Germline CDR1 and CDR2: MDHEN and SYDVKM. As DNA, the CDR3 is TGTGCCAGCAGTTTATCGAGGCGTGAAGCTTTCTTT. It translates to CASSLSRREAFF.

The V and J genes are TRBV30 and TRBJ1-4; 7 nucleotides match TRBD1. The CDR3 has 12 amino acids. The J segment lost 7 bases and the V segment lost 8 bases, leaving 7 bases of the junction unmatched. Germline assignment: CDR1 GTSNPN and CDR2 SVGIG (reference sequence). The CDR3 spells CARSDRTEKLFF. DNA of the CDR3: TGTGCCAGGTCGGACAGGACTGAAAAACTGTTTTTT.